The present T cell receptor beta chain was sequenced within a study of neoadjuvant anti-PD-1 for oral cavity cancer. The CDR3 spans 14 residues. V was clipped by 1 base and J by 5 bases; unmatched bases: 5. Germline lookup yields CDR1 MNHNY and CDR2 SVGAGI (reference sequence). On this clone: Its target is not known.

Study-level results: With three patients per group, TCR findings need larger cohorts.

Sequenced by immunoSEQ multiplex PCR; TCRdb stores in-frame clones only, minus some. The sample yields some 14,000 clones, about 76% seen once. Described time point: after neoadjuvant nivolumab, at surgical resection. The clonotype was recovered from a person aged 40 to 85 with oral cavity squamous cell carcinoma. The rearrangement links TRBV6-6 to TRBJ2-7; 7 bases are a match to TRBD2. Material: PBMCs, obtained after nivolumab (anti-PD-1) treatment. The CDR3 region has the DNA TGTGCCAGCAGTTACTGGACTAGGAGCGACGAGCAGTACTTC. Translated: CASSYWTRSDEQYF.